This passage covers 14 T cell receptor beta chains from one sample sequenced in a study of T cells in localized non-small cell lung cancer. This table comes from immunoSEQ multiplex PCR, and its TCRdb copy is limited to in-frame clones, with some not included. The table shows tens of thousands of clones, with approximately 90% occurring only once. The sample was peripheral blood, taken before any cancer treatment. These receptors were taken from a woman aged 40-70 years with stage I squamous cell lung carcinoma.

In its sample, this clone was seen once. The chain is built from TRBV9 and TRBJ1-6; D is undetermined. Deletions cut 4 bases from V and 7 bases from J, with 15 bases between. CDR1 and CDR2 from the germline V gene are SGDLS and YYNGEE. This CDR3 is built from 15 residues. The CDR3 sequence: CASSRDAEENSPLHF. As DNA, the CDR3 is TGTGCCAGCAGCCGAGATGCGGAAGAGAATTCACCCCTCCACTTT.

The CDR3 reads CASSLVLGTGGDRGYTF. DNA for the CDR3: TGTGCCAGCAGCTTGGTCCTAGGAACAGGGGGCGATCGGGGCTACACCTTC. V usage is TRBV5-6 and J usage is TRBJ1-2, with 9 bases fitting TRBD1. The CDR3 has 17 amino acids. CDR1 is SGHDT and CDR2 is YYEEEE in the germline V gene. J was trimmed by 8 bases and V by 0 bases; bases with no gene match: 14.

The chain is built from TRBV27 and TRBJ2-7, with 7 bases lining up with TRBD1. The CDR3 has 15 residues. Germline V CDR1 and CDR2: MNHEY, SMNVEV (reference sequence). Trimming removed 6 bases from V and 2 bases from J; junction bases left unmatched: 10. CDR3 DNA sequence: TGTGCCAGCAGAAGGCCCGGGACAGCAACCTACGAGCAGTACTTC. It is translated as CASRRPGTATYEQYF.

This clone was counted a single time. J is TRBJ2-2 and V is TRBV30; D might be TRBD1 or TRBD2, each matching 6 bases. CDR1 and CDR2 (germline): GTSNPN, SVGIG (reference sequence). The V and J ends lost 2 bases and 6 bases respectively, with 16 bases between them. The CDR3 length is 15 residues. Written as DNA, the CDR3 is TGTGCCTGGAGTATTCTGAAGAGGGGGGCCGGGGAGCTGTTTTTT. Encoded protein: CAWSILKRGAGELFF.

This clone was seen only once. The CDR3 sequence is CASNLQGLYGYTF. As DNA, the CDR3 is TGTGCCAGTAACTTACAGGGGCTGTATGGCTACACCTTC. The chain recombines TRBV19 with TRBJ1-2; 7 bases align to TRBD1. Trimming removed 7 bases from V and 5 bases from J; junction bases left unmatched: 7. The CDR3 is made up of 13 amino acids. Germline assignment: CDR1 LNHDA and CDR2 SQIVND (reference sequence).

The rearrangement joins TRBV9 to TRBJ2-5, with a possible D match to TRBD1 (6 bases). V lost 0 bases, J lost 6 bases, and 12 bases lay in between. Germline lookup yields CDR1 SGDLS and CDR2 YYNGEE. The CDR3 extends over 14 amino acids. In nucleotides, the CDR3 is TGTGCCAGCAGCGTAGAAACAGGGTCGAAGACCCAGTACTTC. Translated, it gives CASSVETGSKTQYF.

The chain uses TRBV14 and TRBJ2-1; 7 bases map to TRBD1. This CDR3 region has 12 residues. V lost 4 bases to trimming and J lost 11 bases; unmatched junction nucleotides: 5. Germline CDR1 is SGHDN and CDR2 is FVKESK. The CDR3 loop reads CASSPDRVKQFF. CDR3 bases: TGTGCCAGCAGCCCTGACAGGGTTAAGCAGTTCTTC.

This rearrangement joins TRBV11-1 to TRBJ1-3; D remains unclear. Trimming cost V 0 bases and J 0 bases, with 9 bases left between them. The CDR3 runs to 16 residues. Germline V gives CDR1 SGHAT, CDR2 FQDESV (reference sequence). The CDR3 DNA follows: TGTGCCAGCAGCTTAGCGTTTTCCGACTCTGGAAACACCATATATTTT. It is translated as CASSLAFSDSGNTIYF.

The V and J genes are TRBV4-1 and TRBJ2-1, with TRBD2 as a possible D gene (6 bases). The germline V gene has CDR1 MGHRA and CDR2 YSYEKL. This CDR3 has 16 amino acids. Trimming removed 3 bases at V and 0 bases at J, with 12 bases between. In DNA, the CDR3 is TGCGCCAGCAGCCAGGACTACCCTCGCTCCTACAATGAGCAGTTCTTC. Encoded protein: CASSQDYPRSYNEQFF.

Worth noting for this clone: A junction boundary mismatches the germline segment, possibly from a read error. This chain connects TRBV7-7 to TRBJ2-5; TRBD2 matches at 12 bases. Germline CDR1 and CDR2: SSHAT and FNYEAQ (reference sequence). The CDR3 totals 16 residues. This CDR3 reads CASSPLTSGGAETQYF. CDR3 bases: TGTGCTAGCAGCCCGTTGACTAGCGGGGGTGCGGAGACCCAGTACTTC.

The table lists this clone with a count of one. The junction and the germline gene differ at one end; a read error may be behind it. The sample carries other DNA sequences with the same CDR3. The V and J genes are TRBV6-6 and TRBJ2-3, with 9 bases lining up with TRBD2. Germline V CDR1 and CDR2: MNHNY, SVGAGI (reference sequence). The CDR3 consists of 15 residues. The CDR3 reads CASSYSRGGTDTQYF. The CDR3 DNA is TGTGCCAGCAGTTACTCGCGGGGGGGCACCGATACGCAGTATTTT.

The chain joins TRBV13 to TRBJ1-1; TRBD1 is a possible D gene (5 bases). This CDR3 contains 13 residues. The germline V and J ends were trimmed by 8 bases and 1 base, with 11 bases remaining between them. Looked up from germline, CDR1 is PRHDT and CDR2 is FYEKMQ (reference sequence). CDR3 amino acids: CASRQGTNTEAFF. The CDR3 DNA is TGTGCCAGCCGCCAAGGGACGAACACTGAAGCTTTCTTT.

The chain carries TRBV5-4 and TRBJ1-2, with D unclear. The CDR3 has 11 amino acids. Per germline, CDR1 SGHNT and CDR2 YYREEE (reference sequence). V dropped 0 bases and J dropped 10 bases, with 7 bases sitting between them. CDR3 sequence reads: CASSLETIYTF. DNA of the CDR3: TGTGCCAGCAGCTTGGAGACCATCTACACCTTC. The full variable domain, its missing parts supplied by reference TRBV5-4 and TRBJ1-2, is ETGVTQSPTHLIKTRGQQVTLRCSSQSGHNTVSWYQQALGQGPQFIFQYYREEENGRGNFPPRFSGLQFPNYSSELNVNALELDDSALYLCASSLETIYTFGSGTRLTVV.

This clone was counted a single time. The rearrangement uses TRBV9 and TRBJ2-7; D might be TRBD2 (5 bases). Germline V gene data show CDR1 as SGDLS and CDR2 as YYNGEE. The V and J ends lost 0 bases and 0 bases respectively, with 7 bases between them. The CDR3 sequence is 14 residues long. The CDR3 is CASSVVGNSYEQYF. CDR3 DNA: TGTGCCAGCAGCGTAGTCGGGAACTCCTACGAGCAGTACTTC.